This T cell receptor (beta chain) stems from a study of beta chain features in type 1 diabetes. Study-wide results and limits: For type 1 diabetes patients, VDJ junctions showed fewer insertions and more deletions.

With regard to this clone: Antigen unknown.

The whole isolated RNA underwent reverse transcription, so sequencing captured expressed TCRB transcripts. Produced via immunoSEQ multiplex PCR; TCRdb's table is partial and in-frame only. The sample comprises around 300,000 clones, approximately 14% of which are singletons, and approximately 7% rests with the top ten. The receptor was derived from a man aged 30 to 39 in good health. Sequencing was done on a sample of central memory CD4+ T cells from blood.

The CDR3 sequence: CASSNYGTRASSYNSPLHF. DNA for the CDR3: TGCGCCAGCAGCAACTACGGGACAAGAGCAAGCTCCTATAATTCACCCCTCCACTTT. The chain joins TRBV5-1 to TRBJ1-6; D might be TRBD1 (6 bases). Between the trimmed V and J ends, which lost 4 bases and 0 bases, there was a span of 20 bases. Germline assignment: CDR1 SGHRS and CDR2 YFSETQ. The CDR3 is 19 residues long.